This entry describes one T cell receptor beta chain. Germline trimming cut 4 bases from V and 3 bases from J; bases unmatched to any gene: 8. Germline CDR1 SGHVS, CDR2 FQNEAQ. The CDR3 covers 16 residues. The data were taken from a study of shared clonotypes between healthy human individuals. For the study at large: Serving as donors were two women and three men, whose ages spanned 18 to 49. Per donor, CD8 memory used one plate, CD8 naive used two, CD4 memory used three and CD4 naive used three.

Sequencing used immunoSEQ multiplex PCR; TCRdb keeps in-frame clones, though not all of them. The sample records millions of clones, approximately 94% being singletons. Cells designated naive CD8 were CD45RO-negative and were positively selected for CCR7, with terminally differentiated effector memory CD45RA+ cells excluded. The receptor's source is a man aged 18 to 29 in good health. The specimen was naive CD8+ T cells sorted from blood. The chain couples TRBV7-8 to TRBJ2-7, with 11 bases fitting TRBD2. The CDR3: CASSSGGLAGGYEQYF. The CDR3 DNA sequence: TGTGCCAGCAGCTCGGGTGGGCTAGCGGGAGGCTACGAGCAGTACTTC.